Listed below are T cell receptor beta chains from one sample, sequenced in a study of blood T cells in healthy people across ages. TCRdb used MiXCR to reprocess the 5' RACE reads, holding one entry per CDR3 protein. The table shows 850,000 to 1,000,000 distinct CDR3 sequences, with 51% occurring only once. The sequenced sample was blood. The receptor source for this set is a woman aged 60 to 75 in good health. The CDR3 runs from the conserved cysteine through the conserved F or W. The D gene is left open where the match is weak. Size is omitted from some rows. Given values are once, few, many or a class for expanded clones.

D	J	V	size	DNA	CDR3
.	TRBJ2-5	TRBV3-1	.	TGTGCCAGCAGCCAAGACAGGGTGATCGAGACCCAGTACTTC	CASSQDRVIETQYF
TRBD1	TRBJ2-4	TRBV6-2/TRBV6-3	.	TGTGCCAGCAGAGAGGACAGGGTGGCCAAAAACATTCAGTACTTC	CASREDRVAKNIQYF
TRBD2	TRBJ2-1	TRBV28	.	TGTGCCAGCAGGGGTTCGGGGGAGGGGCCGTTCTTC	CASRGSGEGPFF
TRBD2	TRBJ2-5	TRBV12-3/TRBV12-4	few	TGTGCCAGCAGTCCCCTAGGTCCTAGCGGGACAGAGACCCAGTACTTC	CASSPLGPSGTETQYF
.	TRBJ2-5	TRBV18	.	TGTGCCAGCTCACCTTTGGTCAACAGTAACATGGAGACCCAGTACTTC	CASSPLVNSNMETQYF
.	TRBJ2-7	TRBV20-1	.	TGCAGTGCTAGGCAGGGCTACGGAACCTACGAGCAGTACTTC	CSARQGYGTYEQYF
TRBD2	TRBJ2-3	TRBV6-2/TRBV6-3	.	TGTGCCAGCACTCTACGCCTGACTAGCGGGAAGACAGATACGCAGTATTTT	CASTLRLTSGKTDTQYF
TRBD1	TRBJ2-5	TRBV5-1	.	TGCGCCAGCAGATCCGGGACAGGAGGACGAGAGACCCGGTACTTC	CASRSGTGGRETRYF
TRBD2	TRBJ2-3	TRBV20-1	.	TGCAGTGCTAGAGATCCGGGACTAGCGACAGATACGCAGTATTTT	CSARDPGLATDTQYF
TRBD1	TRBJ2-5	TRBV28	.	TGTGCCAGTACAGGGGTCCGAGAGACCCAGTACTTC	CASTGVRETQYF
TRBD1	TRBJ1-4	TRBV7-9	.	TGTGCCAGCAGCTTAGGGACAGGGAAGAATGAAAAACTGTTTTTT	CASSLGTGKNEKLFF
TRBD1	TRBJ2-2	TRBV28	.	TGTGCCAGCAGTGTTTATTCCTTCGGGACAGGGGACACCGGGGAGCTGTTTTTT	CASSVYSFGTGDTGELFF
.	TRBJ2-5	TRBV30	once	TGTGCCTGGAGCCTAACACGTTACCAAGAGACCCAGTACTTC	CAWSLTRYQETQYF
TRBD2	TRBJ2-3	TRBV9	few	TGTGCCAGCAGCGGACCGAGCGGGAGGTCTGATACGCAGTATTTT	CASSGPSGRSDTQYF
.	TRBJ2-2	TRBV4-1	.	TGCGCCAGCAGCCAAGACAGTATGATGGGGAGAGGCGGGGAGCTGTTTTTT	CASSQDSMMGRGGELFF
.	TRBJ1-2	TRBV29-1	.	TGCAGCGTTGAAGATTGGGGAAGGGGTGGCTACACCTTC	CSVEDWGRGGYTF
.	TRBJ1-5	TRBV20-1	.	TGCAGTGCTTTACTTGGGGTCGGCAATCAGCCCCAGCATTTT	CSALLGVGNQPQHF
TRBD1	TRBJ2-1	TRBV4-3	.	TGCGCCAGCAGCGATCCCGGCAGGGGGCGAAATGAGCAGTTCTTC	CASSDPGRGRNEQFF
TRBD1	TRBJ1-2	TRBV6-5	.	TGTGCCAGCAGTTACAAAAGCCGGGACAGCTCTTATGGCTACACCTTC	CASSYKSRDSSYGYTF
.	TRBJ1-2	TRBV4-2	few	TGTGCCAGCAGCCGCCGAAGGTCCGACTATGGCTACACCTTC	CASSRRRSDYGYTF
.	TRBJ2-7	TRBV3-1	.	TGTACCAGCAGCCAAGATCGGGCTAGCACCTACGAGCAGTACTTC	CTSSQDRASTYEQYF
TRBD1	TRBJ1-5	TRBV18	once	TGTGCCAGCTCGAGTATGGGACAGGGACTCGGCAATCAGCCCCAGCATTTT	CASSSMGQGLGNQPQHF
.	TRBJ1-2	TRBV7-9	.	TGTGCCAGCAGCCCAGCGGGGTTTGTGGGCTACACCTTC	CASSPAGFVGYTF
TRBD2	TRBJ2-6	TRBV3-1	few	TGTGCCAGCAGCCTAGAAAGGACTAGCGGGGCCAACGTCCTGACTTTC	CASSLERTSGANVLTF
.	TRBJ1-4	TRBV7-9	.	TGTGCCAGCAGCCCCTTGTTGATGACCAATGAAAAACTGTTTTTT	CASSPLLMTNEKLFF
.	TRBJ1-2	TRBV29-1	few	TGCAGCGTTTTTACGACAGGAAACTGGGGTGGCTACACCTTC	CSVFTTGNWGGYTF
TRBD2	TRBJ2-1	TRBV20-1	.	TGCAGTGCTAGATCTGGACTAGCTTACAATGAGCAGTTCTTC	CSARSGLAYNEQFF
TRBD2	TRBJ2-7	TRBV4-2	many	TGTGCCAGCAGCCAGGAACTTAGCGGGAGCTACGAGCAGTACTTC	CASSQELSGSYEQYF
.	TRBJ2-5	TRBV6-5	.	TGTGCCAGCAGTTCCCCAAGGCACACTGGGGAGACCCAGTACTTC	CASSSPRHTGETQYF
TRBD2	TRBJ2-7	TRBV19	.	TGTGCCAGTAGAGACCGGACTAGCGGTCGATACGAGCAGTACTTC	CASRDRTSGRYEQYF
TRBD1	TRBJ2-5	TRBV29-1	.	TGCAGCGTTGAACCGACAGGGGCGGTAAGGGCCCAGTACTTC	CSVEPTGAVRAQYF
.	TRBJ2-3	TRBV7-8	many	TGTGCCAGCAGCTTAGACGGACAGACCTCGGGTACGCAGTATTTT	CASSLDGQTSGTQYF
.	TRBJ2-1	TRBV24-1	.	TGTGCCACCAGTGGGGATTACAATGAGCAGTTCTTC	CATSGDYNEQFF
.	TRBJ2-5	TRBV3-1	.	TGTGCCAGCAGCGTGGGGCTTGGGAATGAGCAGTACTTC	CASSVGLGNEQYF
TRBD2	TRBJ2-5	TRBV20-1	.	TGCAGTGCTAGAGATCGGGCTAGCGGATTACAAGAGACCCAGTACTTC	CSARDRASGLQETQYF
.	TRBJ2-1	TRBV10-3	once	TGTGCCATCGGTGGCAAGGAATACAATGAGCAGTTCTTC	CAIGGKEYNEQFF
TRBD1	TRBJ2-5	TRBV12-3/TRBV12-4	.	TGTGCCAGCAGTTTCTCTCCTCCGAGGACAGGGGGCTACGGACAGTACTTC	CASSFSPPRTGGYGQYF
.	TRBJ2-7	TRBV6-5	.	TGTGCCAGCAGTTACGCCGAGGGCTACTACGAGCAGTACTTC	CASSYAEGYYEQYF
TRBD1	TRBJ1-4	TRBV12-3/TRBV12-4	few	TGTGCCAGCAGTTGGGGGACAGGGATAGACGCTAATGAAAAACTGTTTTTT	CASSWGTGIDANEKLFF
TRBD2	TRBJ2-2	TRBV27	.	TGTGCCAGCAGTCCCTATAGCGGGAGGGCCGGGGAGCTGTTTTTT	CASSPYSGRAGELFF
.	TRBJ2-1	TRBV6-6	.	TGTGCCAGCAGTTACGTCAGGGGTGGTGAGCAGTTCTTC	CASSYVRGGEQFF
.	TRBJ1-6	TRBV2	few	TGTGCCAGCATGACCCCCGGCGGGAATTCACCCCTCCACTTT	CASMTPGGNSPLHF
.	TRBJ1-1	TRBV27	.	TGTGCCAGCAGTTTATGGTACAACACTGAAGCTTTCTTT	CASSLWYNTEAFF
.	TRBJ1-2	TRBV6-4	once	TGTGCCAGCAGTGACTCAGGAGGCTACACCTTC	CASSDSGGYTF
TRBD2	TRBJ2-1	TRBV2	few	TGTGCCAGCTTGAGACTAGCGGCCAATGAGCAGTTCTTC	CASLRLAANEQFF
.	TRBJ1-2	TRBV11-2	.	TGTGCCAGCAGCCCGACCCAAGGCCCTTATGGCTACACCTTC	CASSPTQGPYGYTF
.	TRBJ1-2	TRBV30	.	TGTGCCTGGAGTGTATGGGGCAGGACACACTTCTATGGCTACACCTTC	CAWSVWGRTHFYGYTF
.	TRBJ1-1	TRBV7-2	few	TGTGCCAGCAGCTTAGCCCCACAGGGGAACACTGAAGCTTTCTTT	CASSLAPQGNTEAFF
.	TRBJ2-5	TRBV27	.	TGTGCCAGCAGTCCCCTCTCTATTGCGGGCAACCAAGAGACCCAGTACTTC	CASSPLSIAGNQETQYF
TRBD1	TRBJ1-2	TRBV20-1	.	TGCAGTGCTAGACCCCTGGACAGGCGGCCCCATAACTATGGCTACACCTTC	CSARPLDRRPHNYGYTF
TRBD2	TRBJ2-5	TRBV7-9	few	TGTGCCAGCAGCTTCAAGGGACTAGCAGAGACCCAGTACTTC	CASSFKGLAETQYF
.	TRBJ1-5	TRBV10-3	few	TGTGCCATCAAGGCGGAAAATAGCAATCAGCCCCAGCATTTT	CAIKAENSNQPQHF
TRBD2	TRBJ2-5	TRBV4-1	few	TGCGCCAGCAGCCATACTAGCGGGAGAGAGACCCAGTACTTC	CASSHTSGRETQYF
.	TRBJ2-7	TRBV12-3/TRBV12-4	few	TGTGCCAGCAGTTTTAGGGACACAAGAGGCTACGAGCAGTACTTC	CASSFRDTRGYEQYF
TRBD2	TRBJ2-1	TRBV27	.	TGTGCCAGCTCTAGAAGCGGGGCGCAGTTCTTC	CASSRSGAQFF